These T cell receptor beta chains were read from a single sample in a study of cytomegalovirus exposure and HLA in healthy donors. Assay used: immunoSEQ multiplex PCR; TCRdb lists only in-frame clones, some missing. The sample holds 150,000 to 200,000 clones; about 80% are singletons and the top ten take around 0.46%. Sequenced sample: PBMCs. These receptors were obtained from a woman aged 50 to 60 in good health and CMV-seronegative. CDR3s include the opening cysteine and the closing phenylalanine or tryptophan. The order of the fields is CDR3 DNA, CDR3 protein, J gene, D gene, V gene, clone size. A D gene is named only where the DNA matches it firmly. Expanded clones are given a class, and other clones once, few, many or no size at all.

CDR3nt: TGTGCCAGCAGAACCCGGGACAGAAACACCGGGGAGCTGTTTTTT
CDR3aa: CASRTRDRNTGELFF
j_gene: TRBJ2-2
d_gene: TRBD1
v_gene: TRBV27
abundance: NA

CDR3nt: TGTGCCAGCTCAACGAGCTACGAGCAGTACTTC
CDR3aa: CASSTSYEQYF
j_gene: TRBJ2-7
d_gene: NA
v_gene: TRBV18
abundance: few

CDR3nt: TGTGCCAGCTCACCGGCCAGGGTGGCGGACAATGAGCAGTTCTTC
CDR3aa: CASSPARVADNEQFF
j_gene: TRBJ2-1
d_gene: NA
v_gene: TRBV18
abundance: NA

CDR3nt: TGTGCCAGTGGGGGACAGACCTTGAACACTGAAGCTTTCTTT
CDR3aa: CASGGQTLNTEAFF
j_gene: TRBJ1-1
d_gene: TRBD1
v_gene: TRBV19
abundance: NA

CDR3nt: TGTGCCAGCAGTTTACCAAGGACAGGGGAGGGGGCGAAGTATTCACCCCTCCACTTT
CDR3aa: CASSLPRTGEGAKYSPLHF
j_gene: TRBJ1-6
d_gene: TRBD1
v_gene: TRBV27
abundance: NA

CDR3nt: TGCGCCAGCAGCCAAGGGAATAGCGGGGGGTCTTCAGATACGCAGTATTTT
CDR3aa: CASSQGNSGGSSDTQYF
j_gene: TRBJ2-3
d_gene: TRBD2
v_gene: TRBV4-3
abundance: NA

CDR3nt: TGTGCCAGCAGTGGGGGGACATCATCGGACGAGCAGTACTTC
CDR3aa: CASSGGTSSDEQYF
j_gene: TRBJ2-7
d_gene: NA
v_gene: TRBV2
abundance: NA

CDR3nt: TGTGCTAGTGGTTTGGCCACGAAAGCGGGACAGGTCACCGGGGAGCTGTTTTTT
CDR3aa: CASGLATKAGQVTGELFF
j_gene: TRBJ2-2
d_gene: NA
v_gene: TRBV12-5
abundance: NA

CDR3nt: TGTGCCAGCAGCCTAAAATACAGTCGGTCCGTAGCTGGGGCCAACGTCCTGACTTTC
CDR3aa: CASSLKYSRSVAGANVLTF
j_gene: TRBJ2-6
d_gene: NA
v_gene: TRBV7-8
abundance: NA

CDR3nt: TGCGCCAGCAGCGGGCAGCAAGAGACCCAGTACTTC
CDR3aa: CASSGQQETQYF
j_gene: TRBJ2-5
d_gene: NA
v_gene: TRBV5-1
abundance: NA

CDR3nt: TGTGCCAGCAGCCCAAGGACAGGCCAGGAGTGGGGTAGGACCTTC
CDR3aa: CASSPRTGQEWGRTF
j_gene: TRBJ1-2
d_gene: TRBD1
v_gene: TRBV7-2
abundance: once

CDR3nt: TGCGCCAGCAGCCCCAGACAGGGCGGCTATGGCTACACCTTC
CDR3aa: CASSPRQGGYGYTF
j_gene: TRBJ1-2
d_gene: TRBD1
v_gene: TRBV5-1
abundance: NA

CDR3nt: TGTGCCAGCAGCTTGGGGACTTTCTCTTACAATGAGCAGTTCTTC
CDR3aa: CASSLGTFSYNEQFF
j_gene: TRBJ2-1
d_gene: NA
v_gene: TRBV5-4
abundance: NA

CDR3nt: TGTGCCTGGAGTGTGGGGGGAGGGACGGACGAGCAGTACTTC
CDR3aa: CAWSVGGGTDEQYF
j_gene: TRBJ2-7
d_gene: TRBD2
v_gene: TRBV30
abundance: NA

CDR3nt: TGCGCCAGCACTAAGGGGGCAGGGGACACTGAAGCTTTCTTT
CDR3aa: CASTKGAGDTEAFF
j_gene: TRBJ1-1
d_gene: TRBD1
v_gene: TRBV5-1
abundance: NA

CDR3nt: TGTGCCAGCAGTTTCCGCGGGACCGCCAATAGCAATCAGCCCCAGCATTTT
CDR3aa: CASSFRGTANSNQPQHF
j_gene: TRBJ1-5
d_gene: NA
v_gene: TRBV27
abundance: NA

CDR3nt: TGTGCCAGTAGTTCGGTGGTGAGGCAGGGGAACACTGAAGCTTTCTTT
CDR3aa: CASSSVVRQGNTEAFF
j_gene: TRBJ1-1
d_gene: NA
v_gene: TRBV19
abundance: NA

CDR3nt: TGCGCCAGCAGCCAAGAACTCGGGGGAGCCTACGAGCAGTACTTC
CDR3aa: CASSQELGGAYEQYF
j_gene: TRBJ2-7
d_gene: NA
v_gene: TRBV4-3
abundance: NA

CDR3nt: TGTGCCAGTAGTATCTTAAGCTCCACTGAAGCTTTCTTT
CDR3aa: CASSILSSTEAFF
j_gene: TRBJ1-1
d_gene: NA
v_gene: TRBV19
abundance: few

CDR3nt: TGTGCCAGCAGTGCCTTAGCGGGGGGCTCCTACAATGAGCAGTTCTTC
CDR3aa: CASSALAGGSYNEQFF
j_gene: TRBJ2-1
d_gene: TRBD2
v_gene: TRBV28
abundance: NA

CDR3nt: TGTGCCATCAGTGGGGCAGGGGATAGCAATCAGCCCCAGCATTTT
CDR3aa: CAISGAGDSNQPQHF
j_gene: TRBJ1-5
d_gene: NA
v_gene: TRBV10-3
abundance: NA

CDR3nt: TGTGCCAGCAGCGTAGTGGGTCTAGCGGTATACAATGAGCAGTTCTTC
CDR3aa: CASSVVGLAVYNEQFF
j_gene: TRBJ2-1
d_gene: TRBD2
v_gene: TRBV9
abundance: few

CDR3nt: TGTGCCAGCAGCGTAGTTGCTAGTTCTTCCTACGAGCAGTACTTC
CDR3aa: CASSVVASSSYEQYF
j_gene: TRBJ2-7
d_gene: NA
v_gene: TRBV9
abundance: NA

CDR3nt: TGTGCCAGCAGAACCGGGACAGGGGGTCCCGGGGAGCTGTTTTTT
CDR3aa: CASRTGTGGPGELFF
j_gene: TRBJ2-2
d_gene: TRBD1
v_gene: TRBV2
abundance: NA

CDR3nt: TGTGCCAGCAGGCTCAGGGGCGCGGACACCGGGGAGCTGTTTTTT
CDR3aa: CASRLRGADTGELFF
j_gene: TRBJ2-2
d_gene: NA
v_gene: TRBV28
abundance: NA

CDR3nt: TGTGCCAGCAGCTGGGGGCGGGAGGCTCCACGTGAGCAGTACTTC
CDR3aa: CASSWGREAPREQYF
j_gene: TRBJ2-7
d_gene: TRBD2
v_gene: TRBV7-8
abundance: NA

CDR3nt: TGTGCCAGCAGCTTGGGGCAGGGGCTGGAGGAGACCCAGTACTTC
CDR3aa: CASSLGQGLEETQYF
j_gene: TRBJ2-5
d_gene: NA
v_gene: TRBV11-3
abundance: NA

CDR3nt: TGTGCCAGCAGTGAAGTTAGCGGGAGCCGCAGTGGTACGCAGTATTTT
CDR3aa: CASSEVSGSRSGTQYF
j_gene: TRBJ2-3
d_gene: TRBD2
v_gene: TRBV6-1
abundance: NA

CDR3nt: TGCGCCAGCAGTGATGTAGGACTAGCCGGGAGTCGGGGGTGGTCCCCCTACGAGCAGTACTTC
CDR3aa: CASSDVGLAGSRGWSPYEQYF
j_gene: TRBJ2-7
d_gene: TRBD2
v_gene: TRBV10-1
abundance: few

CDR3nt: TGCGCCAGCAGCTTGGGGACTCCCACAGATACGCAGTATTTT
CDR3aa: CASSLGTPTDTQYF
j_gene: TRBJ2-3
d_gene: NA
v_gene: TRBV5-1
abundance: NA

CDR3nt: TGCGCCAGCAGCCCGGACAGCCACAGCTCCTACGAGCAGTACTTC
CDR3aa: CASSPDSHSSYEQYF
j_gene: TRBJ2-7
d_gene: NA
v_gene: TRBV5-1
abundance: NA

CDR3nt: TGTGCCAGCAGTCAAGACTCCTATGGTGAGCAGTTCTTC
CDR3aa: CASSQDSYGEQFF
j_gene: TRBJ2-1
d_gene: NA
v_gene: TRBV7-3
abundance: NA

CDR3nt: TGTGCCAGCAGCCAAGATGGGACTAGGAACAGCTACGAGCAGTACTTC
CDR3aa: CASSQDGTRNSYEQYF
j_gene: TRBJ2-7
d_gene: TRBD2
v_gene: TRBV4-2
abundance: NA

CDR3nt: TGTGCCAGCAGCTTAGACCCTAACCTCGGAAACACCATATATTTT
CDR3aa: CASSLDPNLGNTIYF
j_gene: TRBJ1-3
d_gene: NA
v_gene: TRBV11-2
abundance: NA

CDR3nt: TGTGCCAGCAGTGACCAGGGCAGCAATCAGCCCCAGCATTTT
CDR3aa: CASSDQGSNQPQHF
j_gene: TRBJ1-5
d_gene: NA
v_gene: TRBV2
abundance: NA

CDR3nt: TGCGCCAGCAGCTTGGAAGGACCTGGACTAGCGGGAGGCCATGGCAATGAGCAGTTCTTC
CDR3aa: CASSLEGPGLAGGHGNEQFF
j_gene: TRBJ2-1
d_gene: TRBD2
v_gene: TRBV5-1
abundance: NA

CDR3nt: TGTGCCAGTGGGCCGGAGTACAGGGACAATGGCTACACCTTC
CDR3aa: CASGPEYRDNGYTF
j_gene: TRBJ1-2
d_gene: NA
v_gene: TRBV27
abundance: NA

CDR3nt: TGTGCCAGCAGCTTAGTCTGGAGCTACGAGCAGTACTTC
CDR3aa: CASSLVWSYEQYF
j_gene: TRBJ2-7
d_gene: NA
v_gene: TRBV7-9
abundance: NA

CDR3nt: TGCGCCAGCAGTGAGGTTCGTGGCGGGGGTGATCAAGAGACCCAGTACTTC
CDR3aa: CASSEVRGGGDQETQYF
j_gene: TRBJ2-5
d_gene: TRBD2
v_gene: TRBV10-1
abundance: NA

CDR3nt: TGTGCCAGCAGCTTGACAATCAGGGACACTGAAGCTTTCTTT
CDR3aa: CASSLTIRDTEAFF
j_gene: TRBJ1-1
d_gene: NA
v_gene: TRBV7-9
abundance: NA

CDR3nt: TGTGCCAGCAGTTTTGTCAGGACAGGGGATAGCACCTACGAGCAGTACTTC
CDR3aa: CASSFVRTGDSTYEQYF
j_gene: TRBJ2-7
d_gene: TRBD1
v_gene: TRBV28
abundance: NA

CDR3nt: TGTGCCAGCAGCCACTATCCAGGGGACCAAGAGACCCAGTACTTC
CDR3aa: CASSHYPGDQETQYF
j_gene: TRBJ2-5
d_gene: NA
v_gene: TRBV28
abundance: NA

CDR3nt: TGTGCCACCAGCGGCCCTGGACAGGGGGGAATCTACGAGCAGTACTTC
CDR3aa: CATSGPGQGGIYEQYF
j_gene: TRBJ2-7
d_gene: TRBD1
v_gene: TRBV15
abundance: NA

CDR3nt: TGTGCCAGCAGCTTACCGACAGGGGGCCACACTGAAGCTTTCTTT
CDR3aa: CASSLPTGGHTEAFF
j_gene: TRBJ1-1
d_gene: TRBD1
v_gene: TRBV5-4
abundance: NA

CDR3nt: TGTGCCAGCAGGGGGTGGGGGGATAGCAATCAGCCCCAGCATTTT
CDR3aa: CASRGWGDSNQPQHF
j_gene: TRBJ1-5
d_gene: NA
v_gene: TRBV6-1
abundance: NA

CDR3nt: TGTGCCAGCAGCTTAGCGTGGGCAGTCTACAATGAGCAGTTCTTC
CDR3aa: CASSLAWAVYNEQFF
j_gene: TRBJ2-1
d_gene: NA
v_gene: TRBV7-8
abundance: few

CDR3nt: TGCGCCAGCAGCCAAGTGTCTTTCCTAGCGGACAATGAGCAGTTCTTC
CDR3aa: CASSQVSFLADNEQFF
j_gene: TRBJ2-1
d_gene: TRBD2
v_gene: TRBV4-3
abundance: NA

CDR3nt: TGTGCCAGCAGTCGTGGACAGGGCTACGAGCAGTACTTC
CDR3aa: CASSRGQGYEQYF
j_gene: TRBJ2-7
d_gene: TRBD1
v_gene: TRBV6-4
abundance: once

CDR3nt: TGTGCCAGCAGCCCCCGGGACAGGGAGGGAAACACCATATATTTT
CDR3aa: CASSPRDREGNTIYF
j_gene: TRBJ1-3
d_gene: TRBD1
v_gene: TRBV4-2
abundance: NA

CDR3nt: TGTGCCAGCAGTTATACTAGACGGACCCACGAGCAGTACTTC
CDR3aa: CASSYTRRTHEQYF
j_gene: TRBJ2-7
d_gene: NA
v_gene: TRBV27
abundance: NA

CDR3nt: TGTGCCAGCGTAGACAGGACCTATGGCTACACCTTC
CDR3aa: CASVDRTYGYTF
j_gene: TRBJ1-2
d_gene: NA
v_gene: TRBV2
abundance: NA

CDR3nt: TGTGCCAGCAGTACCCAGGGGGTTGGATTAACTAATGAAAAACTGTTTTTT
CDR3aa: CASSTQGVGLTNEKLFF
j_gene: TRBJ1-4
d_gene: TRBD1
v_gene: TRBV28
abundance: once